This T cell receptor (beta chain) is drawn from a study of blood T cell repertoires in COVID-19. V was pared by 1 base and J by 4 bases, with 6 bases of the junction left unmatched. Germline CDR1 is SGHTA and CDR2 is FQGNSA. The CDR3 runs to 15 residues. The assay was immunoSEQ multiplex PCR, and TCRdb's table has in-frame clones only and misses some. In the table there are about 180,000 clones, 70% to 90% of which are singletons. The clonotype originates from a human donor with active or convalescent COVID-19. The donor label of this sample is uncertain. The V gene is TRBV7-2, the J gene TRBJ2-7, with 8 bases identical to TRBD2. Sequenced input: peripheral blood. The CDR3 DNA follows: TGTGCCAGCAGCTTAGATTCTAGCGGGTTTTACGAGCAGTACTTC. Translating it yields CASSLDSSGFYEQYF.